This entry is about one T cell receptor (beta chain). The target antigen is unknown. The CDR3 totals 17 residues. Germline V gene sequence: CDR1 SGHNT, CDR2 YENEEA. With 2 bases removed from V and 0 bases from J, the gap between germline ends came to 14 bases. The time point denotes: neoterminal ileum biopsy at postoperative endoscopy, about 6 months after surgery. These data originate in a study of T cell repertoires in ileal Crohn's disease. Overall study: Thiopurines (around 10) or anti-TNF agents (roughly 17) were given postoperatively to about half. At postoperative colonoscopy, neoterminal ileum biopsies were taken as M6. General observations from the study: Clonality above 26.8% at surgery always came with endoscopic recurrence.

Method: immunoSEQ multiplex PCR; TCRdb's copy keeps in-frame clones and lacks some. Among approximately 15,000 clones, around 78% were seen once, and the ten largest hold approximately 4%. The source is an adult with Crohn's disease. Sequenced input: ileal tissue. The V and J genes are TRBV11-3 and TRBJ2-1; D gene ambiguous. CDR3 residues: CASSLRVGSSSYNEQFF. CDR3 DNA: TGTGCCAGCAGCTTACGGGTGGGGTCGAGCTCCTACAATGAGCAGTTCTTC.